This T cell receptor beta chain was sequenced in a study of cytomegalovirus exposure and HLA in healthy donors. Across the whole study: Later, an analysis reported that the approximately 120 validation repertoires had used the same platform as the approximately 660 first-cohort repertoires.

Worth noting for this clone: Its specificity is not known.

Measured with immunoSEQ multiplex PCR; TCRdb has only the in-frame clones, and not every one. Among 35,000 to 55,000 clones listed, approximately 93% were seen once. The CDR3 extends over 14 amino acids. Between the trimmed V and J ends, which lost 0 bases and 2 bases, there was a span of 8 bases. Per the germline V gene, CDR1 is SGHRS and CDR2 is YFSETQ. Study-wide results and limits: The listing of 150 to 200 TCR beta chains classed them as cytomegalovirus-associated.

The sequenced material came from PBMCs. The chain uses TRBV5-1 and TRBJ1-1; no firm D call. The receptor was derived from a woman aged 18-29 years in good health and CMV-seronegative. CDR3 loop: CASSLDPVNTEAFF. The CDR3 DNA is TGCGCCAGCAGCTTGGATCCGGTCAACACTGAAGCTTTCTTT.